This TCR beta chain comes out of a study of CD8 T cells in Susac syndrome. Random hexamers were used to reverse transcribe roughly 0.45 to 1 ug of RNA. TCRdb ran MiXCR on the immunoSEQ multiplex PCR reads and lists one entry per CDR3 protein. The sample lists about 440,000 distinct CDR3 sequences; more than 70% were seen once. Sequences were obtained from CD8+ T cells from PBMCs. The source is a human donor with multiple sclerosis.

The CDR3 DNA sequence: TGTGCCTGGAGTTTAGCAGTCTACGAGCAGTACTTC. Residues: CAWSLAVYEQYF. The V and J genes are TRBV30 and TRBJ2-7, with D uncertain. Germline assignment: CDR1 GTSNPN and CDR2 SVGIG (reference sequence). CDR3 length: 12 residues. The V and J ends lost 2 bases and 3 bases respectively, with 8 bases between them.